These 30 T cell receptor beta chains share one sample of origin, sequenced in a study of cytomegalovirus exposure and HLA in healthy donors. The PCR was carried out with 60 Vbeta primers and 13 Jbeta primers. The repertoire was sequenced with immunoSEQ multiplex PCR; TCRdb's copy has only in-frame clones and lacks some. The sample lists more than 150,000 clones, 70% to 90% occurring once. Sequences were obtained from PBMCs. The source of these receptors is a man aged 18 to 30 in good health and CMV-seropositive.

This clone has more than one count but fewer than ten. The genes are TRBV7-9 and TRBJ2-3, with 8 bases lining up with TRBD1. The trim removed 5 bases at V and 0 bases at J, leaving 4 bases unmatched. This CDR3 has 15 residues. In germline, CDR1 is SEHNR, CDR2 FQNEAQ (reference sequence). CDR3 loop: CASSPQGGSTDTQYF. For the CDR3, the DNA is TGTGCCAGCAGCCCACAGGGGGGCAGCACAGATACGCAGTATTTT.

The V and J genes are TRBV9 and TRBJ1-1; D remains ambiguous. Trimming stripped 3 bases from V and 4 bases from J, with 10 bases between. The CDR3 spans 13 residues. Germline V gives CDR1 SGDLS, CDR2 YYNGEE. The CDR3 loop reads CASSAAAGTEAFF. In DNA form, the CDR3 reads TGTGCCAGCAGCGCCGCGGCGGGCACTGAAGCTTTCTTT.

This chain uses TRBV2 with TRBJ2-5; TRBD2 is a possible D gene (7 bases). V was cut by 0 bases and J by 1 base, with 15 bases left in between. The germline V gene has CDR1 SNHLY and CDR2 FYNNEI. CDR3 length equals 17 residues. The CDR3 loop reads CASSEALRGQVQETQYF. CDR3 nucleotide sequence: TGTGCCAGCAGTGAAGCGCTGCGGGGGCAGGTCCAAGAGACCCAGTACTTC.

V and J are TRBV29-1 and TRBJ2-3, with TRBD2 matching over 12 bases. J lost 0 bases, V lost 3 bases, and 10 bases had no gene match. Germline CDR1 and CDR2: SQVTM and ANQGSEA. The CDR3 is 18 amino acids. CDR3: CSVDMGLAGGYSTDTQYF. The CDR3 bases are TGCAGCGTTGATATGGGACTAGCGGGCGGTTATAGCACAGATACGCAGTATTTT.

The rearrangement uses TRBV6-6 and TRBJ1-3; D is perhaps TRBD1 (5 bases). This CDR3 has 14 residues. Germline V gene lookup returns CDR1 MNHNY and CDR2 SVGAGI (reference sequence). V was shortened by 6 bases and J by 3 bases, with 12 bases between the two germline ends. The CDR3 DNA reads TGTGCCAGCAGAATGGGGCGGTATGGAAACACCATATATTTT. Translation: CASRMGRYGNTIYF.

This chain links TRBV12-5 with TRBJ1-3; the D is unclear. The CDR3 has 15 residues. The germline V gene has CDR1 LGHNT and CDR2 FRNRAP. Trimming left V 4 bases short and J 2 bases short, with 12 bases between. For the CDR3, the DNA is TGTGCTAGTGGTTCCGGGGAACGGACTGGAAACACCATATATTTT. Its translation is CASGSGERTGNTIYF. The variable domain in full, with the rest retrieved from reference TRBV12-5 and TRBJ1-3, is DARVTQTPRHKVTEMGQEVTMRCQPILGHNTVFWYRQTMMQGLELLAYFRNRAPLDDSGMPKDRFSAEMPDATLATLKIQPSEPRDSAVYFCASGSGERTGNTIYFGEGSWLTVV.

V is TRBV5-1 and J is TRBJ2-1, with 15 bases identical to TRBD2. The CDR3 is 15 residues long. The J segment lost 7 bases and the V segment lost 6 bases, leaving 5 bases of the junction unmatched. Germline CDR1 SGHRS, CDR2 YFSETQ. The CDR3 spells CASTWTSGGENEQFF. CDR3 nucleotide sequence: TGCGCCAGCACCTGGACTAGCGGGGGGGAAAATGAGCAGTTCTTC.

The chain combines TRBV10-1 with TRBJ2-3, with no clear D. Trimming stripped 0 bases from V and 2 bases from J, with 6 bases between. The CDR3 has 14 residues. Germline V lookup: CDR1 WNHNN, CDR2 SYGVQD (reference sequence). CDR3 sequence reads: CASSESYSTDTQYF. DNA of the CDR3: TGCGCCAGCAGTGAGTCCTACTCCACAGATACGCAGTATTTT.

The chain employs TRBV5-1 and TRBJ2-5; 12 positions match TRBD2. Germline values: CDR1 SGHRS, CDR2 YFSETQ. The CDR3 sequence is 16 residues long. V lost 4 bases, J lost 4 bases, and 8 bases stayed unmatched. CDR3 in amino acids: CASSPAMTSGGETQYF. DNA for the CDR3: TGCGCCAGCAGCCCGGCAATGACTAGCGGGGGAGAGACCCAGTACTTC.

The rearrangement joins TRBV27 to TRBJ1-2; no clear D. The length of the CDR3 is 14 residues. CDR1 MNHEY and CDR2 SMNVEV come from the germline V gene (reference sequence). Trimming removed 4 bases at V and 0 bases at J, with 9 bases between. The CDR3 here is CASSSSTSNYGYTF. CDR3 DNA: TGTGCCAGCAGTTCCTCGACATCTAACTATGGCTACACCTTC.

CDR3 bases: TGCGCCAGCAGCATGGGACAACAAGAGACCCAGTACTTC. As protein: CASSMGQQETQYF. The genes are TRBV5-1 and TRBJ2-5, with D tentatively TRBD1 (6 bases). Between the trimmed V and J ends, which lost 4 bases and 2 bases, there was a span of 9 bases. Germline values: CDR1 SGHRS, CDR2 YFSETQ. The CDR3 runs 13 residues.

The chain couples TRBV6-1 to TRBJ1-1, with D perhaps matching TRBD1 (5 bases). This CDR3 contains 16 residues. Germline values: CDR1 MNHNS, CDR2 SASEGT. V dropped 3 bases and J dropped 2 bases, with 16 bases sitting between them. The CDR3 sequence is CASSEFREVGNTEAFF. CDR3 sequence (DNA): TGTGCCAGCAGTGAGTTCAGGGAGGTGGGAAACACTGAAGCTTTCTTT.

The rearrangement links TRBV6-1 to TRBJ1-1, with 8 bases identical to TRBD1. This CDR3 is built from 18 residues. The J segment lost 0 bases and the V segment lost 4 bases, leaving 13 bases of the junction unmatched. CDR1 is MNHNS, CDR2 SASEGT, per germline. Written as DNA, the CDR3 is TGTGCCAGCAGTGTCCCCCCAACAGGGGGGACAATGAACACTGAAGCTTTCTTT. Translating it yields CASSVPPTGGTMNTEAFF.

The J gene is TRBJ2-5, the V gene TRBV5-4, with 8 positions matching TRBD2. The CDR3 extends over 17 amino acids. Germline V gives CDR1 SGHNT, CDR2 YYREEE (reference sequence). The trim removed 3 bases at V and 1 base at J, leaving 11 bases unmatched. CDR3 DNA sequence: TGTGCCAGCAGCTCCCGTGGGAGCGGGGGAGTCCAAGAGACCCAGTACTTC. Translating gives CASSSRGSGGVQETQYF.

The chain carries TRBV7-9 and TRBJ1-3, with D tentatively TRBD1 (6 bases). Germline lookup yields CDR1 SEHNR and CDR2 FQNEAQ (reference sequence). The CDR3 extends over 13 amino acids. V was pared by 6 bases and J by 2 bases, with 8 bases between. The CDR3 DNA reads as TGTGCCAGCAGGAAGGGGGCTGGAAACACCATATATTTT. This encodes CASRKGAGNTIYF.

The chain couples TRBV27 to TRBJ1-5, with 8 bases lining up with TRBD1. Trimming at V came to 5 bases and at J to 7 bases, leaving 7 bases not matched to a gene. Germline CDR1 reads MNHEY; CDR2 reads SMNVEV (reference sequence). The CDR3 runs to 14 residues. The CDR3 loop is CASSLGQGRQPQHF. The CDR3 DNA is TGTGCCAGCAGTCTAGGACAGGGTCGCCAGCCCCAGCATTTT.

This sequence joins TRBV18 and TRBJ2-7; 12 bases align to TRBD1. The germline V gene encodes CDR1 KGHSH and CDR2 LQKENI. Germline trimming cut 3 bases from V and 3 bases from J; bases unmatched to any gene: 3. This CDR3 spans 15 amino acids. CDR3 sequence reads: CASSPRDRGLYEQYF. In nucleotides, the CDR3 is TGTGCCAGCTCACCGAGGGACAGGGGGCTCTACGAGCAGTACTTC.

The chain employs TRBV6-6 and TRBJ2-1, with 8 nucleotides matching TRBD2. The V and J ends lost 0 bases and 9 bases, in that order; junction bases with no gene match: 10. The CDR3 is made up of 16 amino acids. CDR1 MNHNY and CDR2 SVGAGI come from the germline V gene (reference sequence). Here the CDR3 DNA reads TGTGCCAGCAGTTACTCGGGAGCGGGGGCGTCTCGTGAGCAGTTCTTC. This gives the protein CASSYSGAGASREQFF.

This clone came up once. The chain is built from TRBV25-1 and TRBJ2-1, with TRBD1 matching over 10 bases. Germline values: CDR1 MGHDK, CDR2 SYGVNS. J was trimmed by 7 bases and V by 6 bases; bases with no gene match: 12. This CDR3 region has 16 residues. CDR3 DNA: TGTGCCAGCAGCCCGACAGGGGGCCGGGGTGGGAATGAGCAGTTCTTC. As protein: CASSPTGGRGGNEQFF.

V gene TRBV4-1 combines with J gene TRBJ2-5; 8 positions match TRBD2. Germline loops: CDR1 MGHRA, CDR2 YSYEKL. J gave up 1 base and V 1 base, and 5 bases lay outside the gene matches. The CDR3 is made up of 16 amino acids. This CDR3 reads CASSQAPGGGQETQYF. CDR3 sequence (DNA): TGCGCCAGCAGCCAAGCGCCCGGGGGGGGCCAAGAGACCCAGTACTTC.

The V gene is TRBV6-5, the J gene TRBJ1-5; a possible D gene is TRBD1 (5 bases). The CDR3 totals 15 residues. CDR1 and CDR2 (germline): MNHEY, SVGAGI. V was trimmed by 5 bases and J by 0 bases, leaving 11 bases between them. For the CDR3, the DNA is TGTGCCAGCAGTGCCGACAGCAATAGCAATCAGCCCCAGCATTTT. Amino acids: CASSADSNSNQPQHF.

The V gene is TRBV14, the J gene TRBJ2-7, with a tentative D call TRBD2 (6 bases). Germline V gene data show CDR1 as SGHDN and CDR2 as FVKESK. Trimming took 1 base from V and 0 from J, leaving 16 bases between them. The CDR3 has 17 residues. CDR3 sequence (DNA): TGTGCCAGCAGCCAAGTGGGACTTGCGGGGAACTCCTACGAGCAGTACTTC. Its translation is CASSQVGLAGNSYEQYF.

On this clone: The final CDR3 position lacks the conserved phenylalanine or tryptophan, pointing to a likely read error. J is TRBJ1-6 and V is TRBV9; tentative D call: TRBD1 (5 bases). Germline V gene sequence: CDR1 SGDLS, CDR2 YYNGEE. The CDR3 is made up of 15 amino acids. With 5 bases removed from V and 0 bases from J, the gap between germline ends came to 9 bases. CDR3 residues: CASSLDSSYNSPLHL. The CDR3 coding sequence is TGTGCCAGCAGTTTAGACAGCTCCTATAATTCACCCCTCCACCTT.

For this clone: Distinct nucleotide sequences in the sample also encode this CDR3. The J gene is TRBJ1-1, the V gene TRBV5-1, with unresolved D. CDR1 SGHRS and CDR2 YFSETQ come from the germline V gene. The CDR3 spans 13 residues. With 1 base removed from V and 2 bases from J, the gap between germline ends came to 6 bases. The CDR3 nucleotides read TGCGCCAGCAGCTTGTCATCCAACACTGAAGCTTTCTTT. Its protein product is CASSLSSNTEAFF.

This chain connects TRBV6-6 to TRBJ1-4; no clear D. The CDR3 loop spans 12 amino acids. CDR1 MNHNY and CDR2 SVGAGI come from the germline V gene (reference sequence). The V gene lost 3 bases and the J gene lost 8 bases, with 7 bases spanning the gap. The CDR3 here is CASSYAGEKLFF. Here the CDR3 DNA reads TGTGCCAGCAGTTATGCCGGGGAAAAACTGTTTTTT.

The gene calls are TRBV27 and TRBJ2-5, with a weak D call TRBD2 (6 bases). The germline V gene has CDR1 MNHEY and CDR2 SMNVEV (reference sequence). The germline V and J ends were trimmed by 6 bases and 5 bases, with 16 bases remaining between them. CDR3 length: 14 amino acids. The CDR3 sequence: CASSLGGDRETQYF. Here the CDR3 DNA reads TGTGCCAGCAGCCTGGGCGGGGACCGGGAGACCCAGTACTTC.

The chain couples TRBV7-9 to TRBJ2-7; 7 bases map to TRBD1. The CDR3 sequence is 15 residues long. The germline gives CDR1 SEHNR, CDR2 FQNEAQ (reference sequence). With V trimmed by 1 base and J by 0 bases, 3 bases remained unmatched. CDR3 in amino acids: CASSLGTGPSYEQYF. For the CDR3, the DNA is TGTGCCAGCAGCTTAGGGACAGGCCCCTCCTACGAGCAGTACTTC.

V is TRBV5-1 and J is TRBJ2-5; D is ambiguous. The CDR3 covers 14 residues. V was pared by 0 bases and J by 2 bases, with 8 bases between. The germline V gene has CDR1 SGHRS and CDR2 YFSETQ. Here the CDR3 reads CASSLGLRQETQYF. The CDR3, as DNA: TGCGCCAGCAGCTTGGGACTGAGACAAGAGACCCAGTACTTC.

The chain is built from TRBV4-1 and TRBJ2-5; 7 nucleotides match TRBD1. The J call may be faulty, since TRBJ2-7 better matches the DNA end. Germline V gene lookup returns CDR1 MGHRA and CDR2 YSYEKL. The CDR3 runs to 13 residues. CDR3 DNA: TGCGCCAGCAGCCGGCGACAGGGCTACGAGCAGTACTTC. Protein: CASSRRQGYEQYF.

The chain has TRBV15 and TRBJ1-5, with D tentatively TRBD1 (5 bases). This CDR3 is built from 14 residues. With 4 bases removed from V and 4 bases from J, the gap between germline ends came to 11 bases. Looked up from germline, CDR1 is LNHNV and CDR2 is YYDKDF (reference sequence). CDR3 loop: CATSMGLPNQPQHF. The DNA for the CDR3 is TGTGCCACCAGCATGGGACTCCCAAATCAGCCCCAGCATTTT.